The source of this T cell receptor beta chain is a study of regulatory T cells in long-lasting Graves disease (dated by TCRdb to the early 2020s). With regard to the full study: Persistent Graves' disease meant more than 5 years of antithyroid drug treatment with TSH receptor autoantibodies that stayed positive. The study was registered as a clinical trial and conducted in China. Persistent Graves' disease patients were compared with newly diagnosed Graves' disease patients by peripheral blood TCR sequencing and RNA sequencing. In the clinical cohort, patients with persistent Graves' disease had used antithyroid drugs for an average of about 9.3 years. TCR sequencing covered roughly 13 persistent and 20 newly diagnosed Graves' disease patients, 33 samples in total. The research as a whole found: Preferential use of TRBV28, TRBJ1-2 and TRBJ2-5 was observed in persistent disease, whereas TRBV20-1 and TRBJ2-1 were favored in newly diagnosed disease. The authors acknowledged the small sample size as a limitation that may reduce accuracy. A larger number of public clonotypes was shared among persistent patients (around 2,700) than among newly diagnosed patients (around 870). Only peripheral blood was studied, because thyroid tissue, the primary lesion, was inaccessible. Lower TCR Shannon entropy and fewer highly expanded clones were observed in persistent Graves' disease patients than in newly diagnosed patients, which suggested clonal expansion. Sequencing and analysis were limited to the TCR beta chain.

The time point tag for this specimen amounts to: persistent/refractory GD, antithyroid drugs over 5 years with positive TRAb. RNA was extracted from PBMCs in TRIzol for both TCR sequencing and RNA sequencing. Graves' disease was diagnosed according to American Thyroid Association guidelines. Patients for the study were recruited at an endocrinology department in Xi'an, China. Each patient gave 9 to 10 milliliters of peripheral blood, collected in an EDTA anticoagulant tube. PBMCs were isolated by Ficoll Paque Plus density gradient separation without further T cell sorting. An Agilent 2100 Bioanalyzer and agarose gel were used to assess RNA quality, and a NanoDrop 2000 was used to measure RNA concentration. Of note for this clonotype: Its antigen is not yet known. This may come from a read error, since a much larger clone is one base off.

Receptor amplification or capture employed multiplex PCR. These reads were obtained on an Illumina HiSeq 4000. iRepertoire HTBI primers and Arm-PCR amplification of CDR3 regions were used to construct TCR beta libraries. Gel purification was performed on PCR products prior to sequencing. Under the source paper's analysis protocol: Gene usage analysis of CDR3 amino acid clonotypes used the 55 to 80 TRBV and more than 13 TRBJ segments found across samples. Filtered high-quality paired reads were merged into contigs using COPE and FqMerger. Contigs were aligned with BLAST to IMGT TRBV, TRBD and TRBJ reference genes, and CDR3 was defined per IMGT. Any clonotype with a frequency above 0.1% was counted as a highly expanded clone. Shannon entropy was used to measure repertoire diversity, and the Gini coefficient was used to measure V-J evenness. A clonotype was considered public if more than one individual shared it. The public sequencing data were trimmed at Q25 with fastp and processed into clonotypes with MiXCR by TCRdb, which kept only in-frame beta chains. Each entry merges the rows of one CDR3 protein and shows their most common DNA and genes. The V and J calls shown here were made by TCRdb, not taken from the authors' results. Here the sample has about 470,000 distinct CDR3 sequences; roughly 20% occur a single time. Approximately 8% of the sample is in the top ten clones.

Sequences SEHNR (CDR1) and FQNEAQ (CDR2) are obtained from the germline V gene (reference sequence). Between the V and J ends, shortened by 6 bases and 6 bases respectively, the junction contains 12 bases. The CDR3 numbers 13 residues from cysteine through phenylalanine. The entry retains the CDR3 DNA only, 39 bases that are in frame from base 1. The rearranged segments are TRBV7-9 and TRBJ2-4; the D segment could be TRBD2, given 6 matching bases. This clonotype was sampled from a female donor with Graves disease. Sequencing was performed on peripheral blood mononuclear cells (PBMCs), taken when the disease was refractory, from a patient treated with antithyroid drugs. The CDR3 corresponds to CASSGDWRNIQYF. The nucleotide sequence reads as follows: TGTGCCAGCAGTGGGGACTGGAGAAACATTCAGTACTTC.